This T cell receptor beta chain was retrieved from a study of OX40 agonist ivuxolimab in advanced cancers. Study background: Of mixed ages from about 23 to 85 and averaging approximately 60 years, the group was 65% to 85% male.

Profiling relied on immunoSEQ multiplex PCR, and the TCRdb table lists in-frame clones only, not all of them. The profile shows about 61,000 clones, 80% to 95% of them singletons. This CDR3 has 11 residues. Germline CDR1 is MNHEY and CDR2 is SMNVEV (reference sequence). Trimming pared 5 bases from V and 5 bases from J, leaving 4 bases between. Specimen: CD4+ or CD8+ T cells sorted from blood, collected in a trial of the OX40 agonist ivuxolimab. V and J are TRBV27 and TRBJ2-1; D is undetermined. The TCR originated in an adult with an advanced solid tumor such as melanoma, head and neck, liver or kidney cancer. CDR3 DNA: TGTGCCAGCAGTGGAGACAATGAGCAGTTCTTC. This sequence encodes CASSGDNEQFF.